This T cell receptor (beta chain) was obtained from a study of cytotoxic CD8 clonotypes in ibrutinib-treated CLL (dated by TCRdb to about 2021). With respect to the entire study: The cohort had ten to twelve relapsed/refractory and roughly 15 treatment-naive patients; approximately 18 were IGHV unmutated. Partial responses were observed in approximately 24 patients and complete responses in 2; after a median follow-up of around 68 months, remission was maintained in roughly 15 patients and progression was observed in around twelve. Response samples were taken after a median of approximately a year on treatment, ranging from about 6 to 36 months. On average, each sample yielded 255,043 productive templates and 94,082 productive rearrangements. Of the roughly 81 people in the trial, approximately 28 had longitudinal samples available. Cryopreserved peripheral blood mononuclear cells were collected before treatment, at response, and at either disease progression or sustained remission. Every sample from remission and from progressive disease was obtained while the patients were still on ibrutinib.

A MiSeq instrument was used for deep resolution sequencing, which targeted depths ranging from 1 in 1 million up to 1 in 200,000 T cells, with coverage averaging 10x for each clonotype. The immunoSEQ hsTCRB Kit was used to generate TCR beta libraries. The source study handled its data this way. Data were analyzed with ImmunoSEQ Data Assistant and ImmunoSEQ Analyzer, with V, D and J genes assigned per IMGT definitions. Clonality, which ranges from 0 to 1, was calculated as one minus the normalized Shannon entropy of productive rearrangement frequencies. Only overrepresented clonotypes making up at least 0.05% of the repertoire of each patient were included in the public clonotype analysis. Thirteen repertoires from age-matched healthy donors, obtained from immuneACCESS, served as clonality controls. This is the immuneACCESS table as TCRdb keeps it, with only in-frame sequences that have V and J called. A part of the clones is gone; compared with another copy, unresolved V genes explain less than half, and the rest is unexplained. From that table come the V and J calls and clone size; the DNA was used to work out D and trimming. Counted in this sample were more than 60,000 clones; around 78% of them appeared once. The top ten clonotypes cover less than 45% of the sample.

A word on this clone: The clone's antigen remains unknown. There are no base qualities to consult, and no much larger clone falls within one base.

Results and caveats for the whole study, not just this receptor: At baseline, clonality was higher than in age-matched healthy donors and showed a strong correlation with circulating CD8+ T-cell counts. Clonality rose at ibrutinib response, remained stable during sustained remission, and dropped back toward baseline at progression. Public clonotypes were rare and either shrank or stayed stable during treatment, and the rise in clonality at ibrutinib response reflected expansion of private clonotypes. Sustained-remission and progressing patients did not have matched sampling times, and lymph node repertoires were not examined.

V loses 2 bases of germline sequence and J loses 4 bases, and the interval between the two ends is 15 bases. Via the germline V gene, CDR1 is SGHRS and CDR2 YFSETQ. The CDR3, cysteine through phenylalanine, is 15 amino acids long. Only CDR3 DNA is held: 45 bases, read in frame from base 1. In the paper's terms, the time point label means: approximately 25 months on ibrutinib. For TCR beta library preparation, about 2.2 micrograms of genomic DNA was extracted from cryopreserved PBMCs. Longitudinal blood samples from CLL patients on ibrutinib monotherapy underwent high-throughput TCR beta sequencing. Patients were enrolled in a phase 2 open-label single-center ibrutinib monotherapy trial.

The sample was PBMCs, taken after 24 months of ibrutinib treatment. The receptor was derived from a human donor with chronic lymphocytic leukemia. The chain is encoded by TRBV5-1 joined to TRBJ2-5; the D gene cannot be resolved beyond TRBD1 or TRBD2, each matching 6 bases. The base sequence is TGCGCCAGCAGCTTAGGGGGGCAGGGTGTAGAGACCCAGTACTTC. Its translation reads: CASSLGGQGVETQYF.